This T cell receptor (beta chain) was documented in a study of beta chain features in type 1 diabetes. For the study at large: All samples yielded over 95,000,000 examined sorted cells. Study-level findings and limits: Any HLA-type effect on TCRB rearrangement remained unresolved here. In type 1 diabetes patients, VDJ junctions had fewer insertions; deletions at these junctions were more frequent. Patients and controls would share equally any PCR tilt toward shorter templates. Type 1 diabetes patients showed a moderate but significant shortening of TCRB CDR3s in all four CD4+ subsets.

CDR1 MNHEY and CDR2 SMNVEV come from the germline V gene (reference sequence). The CDR3 totals 14 residues. V lost 2 bases, J lost 3 bases, and 11 bases lay in between. This clone was counted a few times. Its antigen is unidentified. The investigators reverse transcribed all of the isolated RNA, so they sequenced expressed TCRB transcripts. Here immunoSEQ multiplex PCR was the method, and the copy in TCRdb shows in-frame clones only, minus some. The sample includes hundreds of thousands of clones, over 12% of them seen just once. Sample: naive CD4+ T cells from blood. The genes are TRBV27 and TRBJ2-7; D ambiguous. The clonotype was recovered from a man in his late teens or twenties with type 1 diabetes. The CDR3 DNA follows: TGTGCCAGCAGTTTAATGGGCCTCGGCTACGAGCAGTACTTC. It encodes CASSLMGLGYEQYF.